These 19 T cell receptor beta chains were all obtained from the same sample, sequenced in a study. TCRdb reanalysed the 5' RACE reads using MiXCR and keeps one entry per CDR3 protein. The sample records roughly 23,000 distinct CDR3 sequences, roughly 29% being singletons. Sequences were obtained from tumor-infiltrating naive CD4+ T cells sorted from the breast tumor. Noted subset: naive CD4+ T cells, CD4+CD45RA+CD25-. The receptors stem from a female donor with breast cancer.

For this clonotype: The junction and the germline gene differ at one end; a read error may be behind it. The gene calls are TRBV20-1 and TRBJ2-7; 8 bases agree with TRBD2. CDR1 is DFQATT, CDR2 SNEGSKA, per germline (reference sequence). The CDR3 is made up of 13 amino acids. CDR3 nucleotide sequence: TGCAGTGCGCCCGGGAGGGTAGGCTACGGGCAGTACTTC. Its translation: CSAPGRVGYGQYF.

This clonotype was found many times. The chain joins TRBV20-1 to TRBJ2-1; perhaps TRBD2 as D (7 bases). There are 15 residues in the CDR3. Per the germline V gene, CDR1 is DFQATT and CDR2 is SNEGSKA (reference sequence). With 3 bases removed from V and 5 bases from J, the gap between germline ends came to 17 bases. CDR3 nucleotides: TGCAGTGCTAGCGGGGGGCTAGCGGAGAACAATGAGCAGTTCTTC. Amino acid sequence: CSASGGLAENNEQFF.

The V call is TRBV30, the J call TRBJ1-2, with 9 nucleotides matching TRBD1. V lost 3 bases to trimming and J lost 9 bases; unmatched junction nucleotides: 11. The germline CDR1 and CDR2 sequences are GTSNPN and SVGIG (reference sequence). The CDR3 covers 14 residues. The CDR3, as DNA: TGTGCCTGGAGGACACAGGGGGCCCAAAGGAGCTACACCTTC. It yields the protein CAWRTQGAQRSYTF. Complete variable domain (other parts from reference TRBV30 and TRBJ1-2): SQTIHQWPATLVQPVGSPLSLECTVEGTSNPNLYWYRQAAGRGLQLLFYSVGIGQISSEVPQNLSASRPQDRQFILSSKKLLLSDSGFYLCAWRTQGAQRSYTFGSGTRLTVV.

About this clonotype itself: This clone may be a read error of a much larger clone one base away. V is TRBV5-1 and J is TRBJ2-1; weak D call: TRBD2 (6 bases). The CDR3 contains 16 residues. Germline assignment: CDR1 SGHRS and CDR2 YFSETQ. The chain's CDR3 is CACSLVAAPSYNEQFF. The CDR3, as DNA: TGCGCCTGCAGCTTGGTAGCGGCCCCTTCCTACAATGAGCAGTTCTTC.

This clonotype was counted ten times or more. V and J are TRBV9 and TRBJ2-1; D unresolved. The V gene lost 0 bases and the J gene lost 6 bases, with 4 bases spanning the gap. Looked up from germline, CDR1 is SGDLS and CDR2 is YYNGEE. The CDR3 loop spans 12 amino acids. The CDR3 is CASSVVANEQFF. The CDR3 DNA follows: TGTGCCAGCAGCGTAGTGGCCAATGAGCAGTTCTTC.

A few counts support this clonotype. The CDR3 here is CATSRDYSAGNIQYF. CDR3 nucleotide sequence: TGTGCCACCAGCAGAGATTACAGCGCAGGAAACATTCAGTACTTC. This chain uses TRBV15 with TRBJ2-4, with no clear D. V was shortened by 0 bases and J by 6 bases, with 12 bases between the two germline ends. This CDR3 spans 15 amino acids. CDR1 and CDR2 from the germline V gene are LNHNV and YYDKDF (reference sequence).

This clonotype has at least ten counts. The genes are TRBV4-1 and TRBJ1-1; D remains unclear. In germline, CDR1 is MGHRA, CDR2 YSYEKL. The CDR3 covers 17 residues. Trimming shortened V by 4 bases and J by 4 bases, and 22 bases separated the two germline ends. The CDR3 here is CASSRTPIGVGRTEAFF. The CDR3 DNA reads as TGCGCCAGCAGCCGGACCCCGATCGGGGTAGGACGCACTGAAGCTTTCTTT.

By sample share, this clonotype is medium-sized. J is TRBJ2-3 and V is TRBV20-1, with 9 nucleotides matching TRBD2. V dropped 5 bases and J dropped 5; count of bases not matched to a gene: 8. Germline V gene data show CDR1 as DFQATT and CDR2 as SNEGSKA (reference sequence). This CDR3 comprises 14 residues. In DNA, the CDR3 is TGCAGTGCTGGCGGCGGGGGGGAGCGAGATACGCAGTATTTT. It encodes CSAGGGGERDTQYF.

This clonotype was observed a handful of times. The CDR3 here is CASRLADGSYEQYF. DNA for the CDR3: TGTGCCAGCAGATTAGCGGACGGGTCCTACGAGCAGTACTTC. The J gene is TRBJ2-7, the V gene TRBV6-5; a possible D gene is TRBD2 (6 bases). Trimming removed 6 bases at V and 1 base at J, with 13 bases between. The CDR3 length is 14 residues. Germline CDR1 and CDR2: MNHEY and SVGAGI.

The CDR3 DNA reads as TGTGCCAGCAGTCGCAGGGGTGATGATGGCTACACCTTC. It codes for CASSRRGDDGYTF. The J gene is TRBJ1-2, the V gene TRBV6-5; possible D gene TRBD1, 6 bases. There are 13 residues in the CDR3. V was trimmed by 5 bases and J by 6 bases, leaving 13 bases between them. Germline V CDR1 and CDR2: MNHEY, SVGAGI.

This clonotype was seen a handful of times. V gene TRBV28 combines with J gene TRBJ1-2, with D possibly TRBD1 on 5 matching bases. The CDR3 has 14 residues. V lost 5 bases and J lost 2, with 12 bases in between. Germline CDR1 and CDR2: MDHEN and SYDVKM. The chain's CDR3 is CASSPAGGNYGYTF. CDR3 nucleotide sequence: TGTGCCAGCAGTCCCGCCGGGGGGAACTATGGCTACACCTTC.

This chain connects TRBV27 to TRBJ1-5; a possible D gene is TRBD1 (5 bases). CDR1 MNHEY and CDR2 SMNVEV come from the germline V gene (reference sequence). There are 19 residues in the CDR3. V gave up 8 bases and J gave up 0 bases, with 26 bases separating them. The CDR3 protein is CASRPLGQAMLYSNQPQHF. In DNA, the CDR3 is TGTGCCAGCCGCCCACTGGGGCAGGCGATGCTATATAGCAATCAGCCCCAGCATTTT.

This clonotype has a handful of counts. The V call is TRBV29-1, the J call TRBJ1-1; D is ambiguous. The CDR3 extends over 11 amino acids. CDR1 and CDR2 from the germline V gene are SQVTM and ANQGSEA. The ends were cut back, 4 bases at V and 5 bases at J, with 8 bases in the middle. CDR3 coding DNA: TGCAGCGTTGTGTGGGGAACTGAAGCTTTCTTT. It codes for CSVVWGTEAFF.

This clonotype was recorded at least ten times. The chain employs TRBV2 and TRBJ2-7; D may be TRBD2 (6 bases). This CDR3 has 13 residues. In germline, CDR1 is SNHLY, CDR2 FYNNEI. V lost 8 bases, J lost 0 bases, and 11 bases lay in between. CDR3 DNA sequence: TGTGCCAGCGGTTGGACTAACTCCTACGAGCAGTACTTC. Translation: CASGWTNSYEQYF.

This clonotype was found many times. The gene calls are TRBV5-1 and TRBJ2-1, with 7 bases matching TRBD2. The V and J ends lost 5 bases and 4 bases, in that order; junction bases with no gene match: 12. The CDR3 spans 16 residues. In germline, CDR1 is SGHRS, CDR2 YFSETQ. The CDR3: CASRMGSGPRYNEQFF. CDR3 DNA sequence: TGCGCCAGCAGAATGGGTAGCGGGCCTAGATACAATGAGCAGTTCTTC.

There are a few counts of this clonotype. The chain uses TRBV21-1 and TRBJ2-7; the D call of TRBD2 is as the table states it, not checked on the DNA. TRBV21-1 is designated a pseudogene. This CDR3 comprises 12 residues. The CDR3 DNA is TGTGCCAGCAGCAAAGAGGGGAGGGAGCAGTACTTC. The encoded protein is CASSKEGREQYF.

This rearrangement joins TRBV12-3 or TRBV12-4 to TRBJ1-3; D gene unclear. This CDR3 has 16 residues. With 6 bases removed from V and 2 bases from J, the gap between germline ends came to 17 bases. CDR3 region: CASRTRSGQAGNTIYF. The CDR3 bases are TGTGCCAGCAGAACACGCTCCGGGCAGGCTGGAAACACCATATATTTT.

Points on this clonotype: Being one base from a much bigger clone, this may be a read error. This chain links TRBV2 with TRBJ2-2; D is possibly TRBD2 (6 bases). The CDR3 extends over 15 amino acids. Per germline, CDR1 SNHLY and CDR2 FYNNEI. CDR3 sequence: CASSIRSSTAGGLFF. The CDR3 DNA reads TGTGCCAGCAGCATCAGGTCAAGTACGGCCGGGGGGCTGTTTTTT.

In this sample, this clonotype is medium-sized. V usage is TRBV6-1 and J usage is TRBJ1-5, with no clear D. The V and J ends lost 4 bases and 2 bases respectively, with 15 bases between them. Germline-derived CDR1 and CDR2 are MNHNS and SASEGT. This CDR3 has 16 residues. The CDR3 DNA reads TGTGCCAGCAGTGCGGGCCTATGGGAGGGCAATCAGCCCCAGCATTTT. This codes for CASSAGLWEGNQPQHF.